This TCR beta chain was profiled in a study of blood T cell repertoires in COVID-19. Study context: Samples came from the United States, Italy and Spain, spanning acute and convalescent COVID-19. PBMCs, B-cell-depleted T cells, or T cells provided the cDNA or gDNA that made up the material.

As handled by the study authors: It was from reference gene primer amplification that nucleated cell counts were estimated. TCRdb's table, derived via immunoSEQ multiplex PCR, lists solely in-frame clones and lacks some. The D gene and trimming were derived from the DNA, and the V and J assignments and clone size from that table. The profile covers more than 85,000 clones, with approximately 84% appearing a single time and 17% taken by the ten largest. This clone was recorded once. This CDR3 region has 16 residues. Germline V gene sequence: CDR1 ENHRY, CDR2 SYGVKD. Germline trimming cut 2 bases from V and 2 bases from J; bases unmatched to any gene: 5.

The receptor was isolated from a woman aged 60-70 years with acute or convalescent COVID-19. Sequencing was done on a sample of peripheral blood. The rearrangement links TRBV10-3 to TRBJ2-3, with TRBD2 identical over 9 bases. Here the CDR3 DNA reads TGTGCCATCAGTGAGCTCGAGCGGGGGGACACAGATACGCAGTATTTT. This codes for CAISELERGDTDTQYF.